The 4 T cell receptor beta chains given below trace back to one sample, sequenced in a study of PD-1 blockade in mismatch repair-deficient tumors. TCRdb's copy holds only in-frame clones and misses some; the assay was immunoSEQ multiplex PCR. The data hold more than 50,000 clones, with approximately 88% observed a single time. The source was peripheral blood, collected 52 weeks after starting pembrolizumab. The receptors were gathered from an adult with mismatch repair-deficient cancer.

V usage is TRBV10-1 and J usage is TRBJ2-7; D tentatively reads TRBD1 or TRBD2 (5 bases each). The CDR3 is made up of 14 amino acids. V was pared by 2 bases and J by 6 bases, with 14 bases between. The germline CDR1 and CDR2 sequences are WNHNN and SYGVQD (reference sequence). CDR3 sequence reads: CASSEGGPRSEQYF. CDR3 nucleotide sequence: TGCGCCAGCAGTGAGGGGGGACCGAGATCCGAGCAGTACTTC.

The rearrangement links TRBV28 to TRBJ2-5, with D possibly TRBD1 on 5 matching bases. V was pared by 4 bases and J by 1 base, with 16 bases between. CDR3 length: 16 residues. The germline V gene encodes CDR1 MDHEN and CDR2 SYDVKM. The CDR3 DNA reads TGTGCCAGCAGTTCTGGGGCCAGAAAAGGCCAAGAGACCCAGTACTTC. Translated, it gives CASSSGARKGQETQYF.

J is TRBJ1-4 and V is TRBV11-3, with D perhaps matching TRBD1 (5 bases). Trimming took off 3 bases at V and 3 bases at J, with 14 bases between the two ends. CDR1 is SGHNT, CDR2 YENEEA, per germline. The CDR3 totals 16 residues. The CDR3 region is CASSLGGRGSNEKLFF. The CDR3 DNA follows: TGTGCCAGCAGCTTGGGGGGTCGGGGGTCTAATGAAAAACTGTTTTTT.

The genes are TRBV11-1 and TRBJ2-7; D not certain. CDR3 size: 15 residues. V dropped 2 bases and J dropped 4 bases, with 15 bases sitting between them. Germline V gene sequence: CDR1 SGHAT, CDR2 FQDESV (reference sequence). CDR3: CASSLKGPVIYEQYF. The CDR3 DNA reads TGTGCCAGCAGCTTAAAAGGGCCGGTAATATACGAGCAGTACTTC.